The 20 T cell receptor beta chains given below trace back to one sample, sequenced in a study of blood T cells in healthy people across ages (dated by TCRdb to between 2015 and 2017). Library preparation employed 5' RACE. Sequenced using an Illumina HiSeq 2500. The second PCR ran for roughly 7 to 11 cycles and used a J-beta primer mix along with a sample-barcoded 5' primer. The raw public data were reprocessed by TCRdb itself: fastp quality trimming at Q25, MiXCR clonotype calling, in-frame beta chains only. Rows with one shared CDR3 protein collapse into an entry with the most common genes and DNA. This sample gives about 1.5 million distinct CDR3 sequences in total; approximately 43% of them show up just once. The ten largest clones add up to about 3.8% of the sample. Material: blood. The receptors here all came from a woman between 18 and 29 years old in good health.

The V and J genes are TRBV28 and TRBJ2-3, with D possibly TRBD1 on 5 matching bases. The CDR3 spans 15 residues. Trimming pared 1 base from V and 1 base from J, leaving 9 bases between. Germline CDR1 reads MDHEN; CDR2 reads SYDVKM. Here the CDR3 DNA reads TGTGCCAGCAGTTTATTGATAGGGGGCACAGATACGCAGTATTTT. It is translated as CASSLLIGGTDTQYF.

DNA for the CDR3: TGTGCCAGCACCGGCCGGGGAGTCGGTGAGCAGTTCTTC. Its protein is CASTGRGVGEQFF. V usage is TRBV25-1 and J usage is TRBJ2-1, with a possible D match to TRBD2 (5 bases). Germline V gene sequence: CDR1 MGHDK, CDR2 SYGVNS. V lost 7 bases, J lost 9 bases, and 16 bases lay in between. This CDR3 spans 13 amino acids.

The CDR3 is CSAQRDISNYGYTF. CDR3 in DNA: TGCAGTGCCCAAAGGGACATATCTAACTATGGCTACACCTTC. The chain recombines TRBV20-1 with TRBJ1-2; D might be TRBD1 (6 bases). Per the germline V gene, CDR1 is DFQATT and CDR2 is SNEGSKA (reference sequence). The ends were cut back, 6 bases at V and 0 bases at J, with 14 bases in the middle. There are 14 residues in the CDR3.

The chain couples TRBV6-2 or TRBV6-3 to TRBJ1-1; maybe TRBD1 (5 bases). The CDR3 sequence is 13 residues long. CDR1 is MNHEY and CDR2 is SVGEGT in the germline V gene. The ends were cut back, 0 bases at V and 10 bases at J, with 12 bases in the middle. The chain's CDR3 is CASSYSVGTRAFF. The CDR3 DNA reads TGTGCCAGCAGTTACTCAGTAGGGACGAGAGCTTTCTTT.

The chain carries TRBV11-2 and TRBJ1-4; D is unresolved. This CDR3 is built from 15 residues. Germline lookup yields CDR1 SGHAT and CDR2 FQNNGV. Trimming removed 3 bases at V and 0 bases at J, with 8 bases between. CDR3 in amino acids: CASSLLGTTNEKLFF. The CDR3 DNA is TGTGCCAGCAGCTTGTTAGGGACAACTAATGAAAAACTGTTTTTT. The complete variable domain, with remaining parts taken from reference TRBV11-2 and TRBJ1-4, reads EAGVAQSPRYKIIEKRQSVAFWCNPISGHATLYWYQQILGQGPKLLIQFQNNGVVDDSQLPKDRFSAERLKGVDSTLKIQPAKLEDSAVYLCASSLLGTTNEKLFFGSGTQLSVL.

Of note for this clonotype: Given a much more abundant clone one base away, this may be a read error. This chain links TRBV10-3 with TRBJ2-3; D remains unclear. Trimming shortened V by 1 base and J by 2 bases, and 1 base separated the two germline ends. Germline V gene lookup returns CDR1 ENHRY and CDR2 SYGVKD. The CDR3 has 12 amino acids. CDR3 region: CAISEFTDTQYF. The CDR3 DNA is TGTGCCATCAGTGAGTTCACAGATACGCAGTATTTT.

The chain couples TRBV27 to TRBJ1-5; D possibly corresponds to TRBD1 (5 bases). The CDR3 spans 15 residues. V dropped 0 bases and J dropped 6 bases, with 12 bases sitting between them. Germline V gene data show CDR1 as MNHEY and CDR2 as SMNVEV (reference sequence). The CDR3, as DNA: TGTGCCAGCAGTTTATCATCGGGGGTTGGTCAGCCCCAGCATTTT. Its translation: CASSLSSGVGQPQHF.

This clonotype showed up many times. The rearrangement links TRBV6-2 or TRBV6-3 to TRBJ2-7; 8 bases fit TRBD2. V was clipped by 0 bases and J by 2 bases; unmatched bases: 0. This CDR3 has 14 residues. Germline V gives CDR1 MNHEY, CDR2 SVGEGT. The CDR3 DNA is TGTGCCAGCAGTTACTCGACTAGCGCCTACGAGCAGTACTTC. This encodes CASSYSTSAYEQYF.

This rearrangement joins TRBV29-1 to TRBJ1-1; D is undetermined. The CDR3 spans 9 residues. Germline CDR1 reads SQVTM; CDR2 reads ANQGSEA. Trimming stripped 5 bases from V and 8 bases from J, with 6 bases between. CDR3 sequence (DNA): TGCAGCGTTTTCCCCGAAGCTTTCTTT. Translation: CSVFPEAFF.

This clonotype was recorded a few times. This CDR3 reads CASSRGQYWGYTF. The DNA of the CDR3 is TGTGCCAGCAGCCGGGGACAGTATTGGGGCTACACCTTC. This chain joins TRBV11-1 and TRBJ1-2; 7 bases align to TRBD1. This CDR3 is 13 amino acids long. CDR1 is SGHAT and CDR2 is FQDESV in the germline V gene (reference sequence). V was clipped by 5 bases and J by 8 bases; unmatched bases: 8.

The gene calls are TRBV20-1 and TRBJ1-5, with D possibly matching TRBD1 (5 bases). V was cut by 3 bases and J by 4 bases, with 16 bases left in between. Germline lookup yields CDR1 DFQATT and CDR2 SNEGSKA (reference sequence). The length of the CDR3 is 15 residues. The CDR3 is CSARDTGHPNQPQHF. In DNA, the CDR3 is TGCAGTGCTAGGGATACTGGACACCCTAATCAGCCCCAGCATTTT.

This clonotype came up a few times. The chain employs TRBV3-1 and TRBJ2-1; D is ambiguous. CDR1 is LGHDT and CDR2 is YNNKEL in the germline V gene (reference sequence). The CDR3 sequence is 13 residues long. Trimming stripped 1 base from V and 5 bases from J, with 6 bases between. The chain's CDR3 is CASSQGADNEQFF. Here the CDR3 DNA reads TGTGCCAGCAGCCAAGGGGCGGACAATGAGCAGTTCTTC.

V usage is TRBV20-1 and J usage is TRBJ2-1, with 10 bases identical to TRBD2. The CDR3 is 16 amino acids. Trimming removed 2 bases from V and 2 bases from J; junction bases left unmatched: 6. Germline CDR1 and CDR2: DFQATT and SNEGSKA (reference sequence). Here the CDR3 reads CSARLSGGTAYNEQFF. The CDR3 DNA follows: TGCAGTGCTAGACTTAGCGGGGGGACTGCCTACAATGAGCAGTTCTTC.

The chain links TRBV6-2 or TRBV6-3 to TRBJ1-2; unclear D gene. The ends were cut back, 2 bases at V and 6 bases at J, with 7 bases in the middle. This CDR3 contains 12 residues. Germline V gives CDR1 MNHEY, CDR2 SVGEGT. CDR3 protein: CASSYRAHGYTF. CDR3 sequence (DNA): TGTGCCAGCAGTTACAGGGCCCATGGCTACACCTTC.

This clonotype showed up just a few times. This sequence joins TRBV24-1 and TRBJ2-1; 14 bases are a match to TRBD2. Unmatched junction bases numbered 9, after V lost 6 bases and J lost 3 bases. The CDR3 runs 18 residues. Germline V gives CDR1 KGHDR, CDR2 SFDVKD. The DNA for the CDR3 is TGTGCCACCAGTCCGACTAGCGGGGGGGCTTCGCGCTACAATGAGCAGTTCTTC. Residues: CATSPTSGGASRYNEQFF.

V and J are TRBV29-1 and TRBJ1-1; no firm D call. The CDR3 extends over 14 amino acids. V dropped 6 bases and J dropped 0 bases, with 14 bases sitting between them. In germline, CDR1 is SQVTM, CDR2 ANQGSEA. CDR3 residues: CSVRGLRVNTEAFF. Written as DNA, the CDR3 is TGCAGCGTGAGAGGGCTGAGGGTGAACACTGAAGCTTTCTTT. The full variable domain, in which reference TRBV29-1 and TRBJ1-1 provide the parts outside the CDR3, is SAVISQKPSRDICQRGTSLTIQCQVDSQVTMMFWYRQQPGQSLTLIATANQGSEATYESGFVIDKFPISRPNLTFSTLTVSNMSPEDSSIYLCSVRGLRVNTEAFFGQGTRLTVV.

This chain uses TRBV30 with TRBJ1-5; the D is unclear. The germline CDR1 and CDR2 sequences are GTSNPN and SVGIG (reference sequence). Trimming removed 0 bases at V and 2 bases at J, with 8 bases between. The CDR3 consists of 14 residues. The CDR3 coding sequence is TGTGCCTGGAGTGTAGGCATCGGCAATCAGCCCCAGCATTTT. This translates into CAWSVGIGNQPQHF.

The chain joins TRBV29-1 to TRBJ2-1, with D possibly matching TRBD1 (6 bases). CDR1 SQVTM and CDR2 ANQGSEA come from the germline V gene. The CDR3 is 13 residues long. V was cut by 5 bases and J by 8 bases, with 16 bases left in between. The CDR3 DNA is TGCAGCGTTCTAACAGGGTCTGCGGATGAGCAGTTCTTC. Protein sequence: CSVLTGSADEQFF.

The chain couples TRBV2 to TRBJ2-7, with TRBD2 matching over 7 bases. CDR3 length equals 13 residues. Trimming removed 4 bases from V and 2 bases from J; junction bases left unmatched: 2. From germline, CDR1 is SNHLY and CDR2 FYNNEI. The DNA of the CDR3 is TGTGCCAGCAGTGGGGAGGGAGCCTACGAGCAGTACTTC. Protein sequence: CASSGEGAYEQYF.

This clonotype was seen only once. The CDR3: CARRRAEARTEAFF. The CDR3 bases are TGTGCCAGGCGGAGGGCAGAGGCAAGGACTGAAGCTTTCTTT. V is TRBV7-9 and J is TRBJ1-1; no reliable D call. Trimming shortened V by 9 bases and J by 5 bases, and 19 bases separated the two germline ends. Germline V gives CDR1 SEHNR, CDR2 FQNEAQ (reference sequence). The CDR3 consists of 14 residues. Variable domain in full (rest from reference TRBV7-9 and TRBJ1-1): DTGVSQNPRHKITKRGQNVTFRCDPISEHNRLYWYRQTLGQGPEFLTYFQNEAQLEKSRLLSDRFSAERPKGSFSTLEIQRTEQGDSAMYLCARRRAEARTEAFFGQGTRLTVV.